The 30 T cell receptor beta chains presented below share a single source sample, sequenced in a study of shared clonotypes between healthy human individuals. The protocol was immunoSEQ multiplex PCR, while the TCRdb copy is restricted to in-frame clones and leaves out a portion. The data contain roughly 1,500,000 clones, 95% to 99% of them seen just once; the ten biggest clones take up 0.4% to 0.45%. Material for sequencing was naive CD4+ T cells sorted from blood. The subset was: CD45RA+ positively selected. These receptors were obtained from a man aged 25-45 years in good health.

Here the CDR3 DNA reads TGTGCCAGCAGTTTACGGAAGAACACCGGGGAGCTGTTTTTT. Translated, it gives CASSLRKNTGELFF. The V gene is TRBV28, the J gene TRBJ2-2; D gene ambiguous. CDR3 length: 14 amino acids. Between the trimmed V and J ends, which lost 2 bases and 1 base, there was a span of 5 bases. CDR1 is MDHEN, CDR2 SYDVKM, per germline.

V and J are TRBV27 and TRBJ1-5; D is undetermined. V lost 3 bases and J 4 bases, leaving 7 bases between the germline ends. Per germline, CDR1 MNHEY and CDR2 SMNVEV (reference sequence). The CDR3 covers 13 residues. DNA for the CDR3: TGTGCCAGCAGTTTCGCTCAAAATCAGCCCCAGCATTTT. Its translation is CASSFAQNQPQHF.

The chain has TRBV4-1 and TRBJ2-1; a weak D match, TRBD2 (6 bases). The V end was cut by 0 bases, the J end by 0 bases, with 18 bases between. Germline CDR1 is MGHRA and CDR2 is YSYEKL. The CDR3 contains 19 residues. The chain's CDR3 is CASSQDRSGVGSSYNEQFF. The CDR3 DNA follows: TGCGCCAGCAGCCAAGATCGTAGCGGAGTTGGGAGCTCCTACAATGAGCAGTTCTTC.

The chain carries TRBV11-2 and TRBJ2-1; unclear D gene. The CDR3 is 11 residues long. V lost 3 bases and J lost 10, with 7 bases in between. CDR1 is SGHAT and CDR2 is FQNNGV in the germline V gene. CDR3 region: CASSFLEEQFF. The CDR3 DNA follows: TGTGCCAGCAGCTTTCTAGAGGAGCAGTTCTTC.

This sequence joins TRBV5-5 and TRBJ1-4; 8 nucleotides match TRBD1. Germline V gene data show CDR1 as SGHKS and CDR2 as YYEKEE (reference sequence). V was pared by 6 bases and J by 6 bases, with 13 bases of the junction left unmatched. CDR3 length: 16 residues. CDR3: CASNGRSRGPDEKLFF. CDR3 DNA: TGTGCCAGCAACGGGCGGAGCAGGGGGCCAGATGAAAAACTGTTTTTT.

Here the CDR3 reads CSVERGRGSDTQYF. The CDR3 coding sequence is TGCAGCGTTGAACGAGGGAGAGGGTCAGATACGCAGTATTTT. The chain employs TRBV29-1 and TRBJ2-3, with TRBD2 as a possible D gene (5 bases). From germline, CDR1 is SQVTM and CDR2 ANQGSEA. The CDR3 consists of 14 residues. Trimming pared 2 bases from V and 4 bases from J, leaving 13 bases between.

The chain recombines TRBV5-1 with TRBJ1-1, with D unclear. The V and J ends lost 0 bases and 6 bases respectively, with 21 bases between them. CDR3 size: 17 residues. Germline V gene sequence: CDR1 SGHRS, CDR2 YFSETQ. CDR3 DNA sequence: TGCGCCAGCAGCTTGGGGGGTAAGAGTCAACATGGACCTGAAGCTTTCTTT. As protein: CASSLGGKSQHGPEAFF.

The chain uses TRBV28 and TRBJ2-1, with no clear D. Germline V CDR1 and CDR2: MDHEN, SYDVKM. V lost 6 bases, J lost 9 bases, and 6 bases lay in between. CDR3 size: 10 residues. The CDR3 loop reads CASREIEQFF. The CDR3 nucleotides read TGTGCCAGCAGGGAGATTGAGCAGTTCTTC.

The chain couples TRBV7-6 to TRBJ2-7; D uncertain. This CDR3 has 15 residues. Trimming pared 4 bases from V and 4 bases from J, leaving 17 bases between. The germline CDR1 and CDR2 sequences are SGHVS and FNYEAQ. The CDR3 here is CASSSTLDDIYEQYF. CDR3 sequence (DNA): TGTGCCAGCAGCTCAACCTTAGACGACATATACGAGCAGTACTTC.

This sequence joins TRBV2 and TRBJ2-7; TRBD1 might be the D (6 bases). CDR1 and CDR2 from the germline V gene are SNHLY and FYNNEI. V lost 4 bases and J lost 1, with 11 bases in between. The CDR3 is made up of 14 amino acids. CDR3 nucleotide sequence: TGTGCCAGCAGTGGGAATAGGGGGTCCTACGAGCAGTACTTC. Its protein is CASSGNRGSYEQYF.

The gene calls are TRBV5-8 and TRBJ2-7, with 8 bases lining up with TRBD2. This CDR3 spans 16 amino acids. V trimming: 1 base; J trimming: 3 bases; junction bases outside the gene matches: 9. Per germline, CDR1 SGHTS and CDR2 YDEGEE. The CDR3 is CASSLTSGTVHYEQYF. In nucleotides, the CDR3 is TGTGCCAGCAGCTTGACTAGCGGCACCGTCCACTACGAGCAGTACTTC.

This clone was seen just once. The chain is built from TRBV28 and TRBJ1-1; D ambiguous. V was trimmed by 7 bases and J by 1 base, leaving 10 bases between them. Germline loops: CDR1 MDHEN, CDR2 SYDVKM. The CDR3 sequence is 13 residues long. CDR3 in DNA: TGTGCCAGCATTCCGGGGTCGAACACTGAAGCTTTCTTT. It is translated as CASIPGSNTEAFF.

The J gene is TRBJ2-1, the V gene TRBV5-1, with D possibly being TRBD1 (6 bases). The CDR3 runs to 16 residues. Germline lookup yields CDR1 SGHRS and CDR2 YFSETQ. V shed 7 bases and J shed 0 bases, with 17 bases lying between them. CDR3 coding DNA: TGCGCCAGCGCCAAGACAGGAGCGAGCTCCTACAATGAGCAGTTCTTC. This sequence encodes CASAKTGASSYNEQFF.

The V gene is TRBV15, the J gene TRBJ1-2; a possible D gene is TRBD1 (5 bases). This CDR3 is 15 amino acids long. V dropped 4 bases and J dropped 4 bases, with 16 bases sitting between them. From germline, CDR1 is LNHNV and CDR2 YYDKDF (reference sequence). In DNA form, the CDR3 reads TGTGCCACCAGCACCAGACTCGGGACGTCCTATGGCTACACCTTC. Amino acids: CATSTRLGTSYGYTF. Full variable domain (remainder filled in from reference TRBV15 and TRBJ1-2): DAMVIQNPRYQVTQFGKPVTLSCSQTLNHNVMYWYQQKSSQAPKLLFHYYDKDFNNEADTPDNFQSRRPNTSFCFLDIRSPGLGDTAMYLCATSTRLGTSYGYTFGSGTRLTVV.

This rearrangement joins TRBV19 to TRBJ1-5; D might be TRBD1 (6 bases). Germline CDR1 LNHDA, CDR2 SQIVND (reference sequence). The CDR3 sequence is 13 residues long. The ends were cut back, 11 bases at V and 3 bases at J, with 14 bases in the middle. The DNA of the CDR3 is TGTGCCGCCGAATCAGGGGCCAATCAGCCCCAGCATTTT. This encodes CAAESGANQPQHF.

As to this clone: The same CDR3 also results from other DNA sequences found in this sample. This chain joins TRBV6-4 and TRBJ2-1; the D call may be TRBD1 or TRBD2 (5 bases each). With 0 bases removed from V and 0 bases from J, the gap between germline ends came to 9 bases. The CDR3 runs 16 residues. Germline CDR1 MRHNA, CDR2 SNTAGT. In DNA form, the CDR3 reads TGTGCCAGCAGTGACTCCCCGGGACGCTCCTACAATGAGCAGTTCTTC. It yields the protein CASSDSPGRSYNEQFF.

The CDR3 here is CASNDLYEQYF. DNA for the CDR3: TGTGCCAGCAACGATTTGTACGAGCAGTACTTC. The V gene is TRBV28, the J gene TRBJ2-7; no clear D. The V end was cut by 7 bases, the J end by 4 bases, with 8 bases between. The CDR3 length is 11 residues. Germline CDR1 and CDR2: MDHEN and SYDVKM.

The V gene is TRBV11-3, the J gene TRBJ2-7; 8 nucleotides agree with TRBD1. CDR1 and CDR2 (germline): SGHNT, YENEEA. The ends lost 4 bases at V and 5 bases at J; junction bases unmatched: 10. The CDR3 is 15 residues long. The CDR3 DNA is TGTGCCAGCAGCTCGGGACAGGAATTTTTCGACGAGCAGTACTTC. The encoded protein is CASSSGQEFFDEQYF.

The rearrangement uses TRBV9 and TRBJ2-5, with 13 bases fitting TRBD2. Losses at the gene ends were 0 bases for V and 5 bases for J; bases not matched to a gene: 1. The CDR3 runs 15 residues. Germline loops: CDR1 SGDLS, CDR2 YYNGEE. The CDR3 loop is CASSVETSGRETQYF. The DNA of the CDR3 is TGTGCCAGCAGCGTAGAGACTAGCGGGAGGGAGACCCAGTACTTC. The entire variable domain, with the rest obtained from reference TRBV9 and TRBJ2-5, is as follows: DSGVTQTPKHLITATGQRVTLRCSPRSGDLSVYWYQQSLDQGLQFLIQYYNGEERAKGNILERFSAQQFPDLHSELNLSSLELGDSALYFCASSVETSGRETQYFGPGTRLLVL.

The chain recombines TRBV6-1 with TRBJ2-1; 9 bases are shared with TRBD2. Per germline, CDR1 MNHNS and CDR2 SASEGT. V dropped 6 bases and J dropped 5; count of bases not matched to a gene: 11. The CDR3 is 16 residues long. CDR3 DNA sequence: TGTGCCAGCAGAGAACTCCCGGGACTAGCTAACAATGAGCAGTTCTTC. It yields the protein CASRELPGLANNEQFF.

This chain links TRBV4-3 with TRBJ2-2; 11 bases are a match to TRBD2. The CDR3 sequence is 18 residues long. Unmatched junction bases numbered 7, after V lost 4 bases and J lost 0 bases. CDR1 is LGHNA, CDR2 YSLEER, per germline. CDR3 in amino acids: CASSRDLAGGPNTGELFF. DNA of the CDR3: TGCGCCAGCAGCCGTGACCTAGCGGGAGGCCCGAACACCGGGGAGCTGTTTTTT.

V and J are TRBV9 and TRBJ1-2; D may be TRBD1 (5 bases). Per germline, CDR1 SGDLS and CDR2 YYNGEE. V shed 0 bases and J shed 4 bases, with 16 bases lying between them. CDR3 size: 16 residues. CDR3 loop: CASSVAPQAGRYGYTF. DNA for the CDR3: TGTGCCAGCAGCGTAGCCCCCCAGGCAGGGCGCTATGGCTACACCTTC.

This clone was seen only once. The J gene is TRBJ2-2, the V gene TRBV7-8; weak D call: TRBD2 (5 bases). Germline CDR1 is SGHVS and CDR2 is FQNEAQ. V was clipped by 1 base and J by 6 bases, with 6 bases between them. The CDR3 runs to 13 residues. The CDR3 region is CASSLVRAGELFF. CDR3 bases: TGTGCCAGCAGCTTAGTGAGGGCCGGGGAGCTGTTTTTT.

The V gene is TRBV5-4, the J gene TRBJ2-7; D is undetermined. The CDR3 contains 13 residues. CDR1 and CDR2 from the germline V gene are SGHNT and YYREEE (reference sequence). Trimming shortened V by 1 base and J by 5 bases, and 10 bases separated the two germline ends. The CDR3 region has the DNA TGTGCCAGCAGCTTGATGGGCACCCACGAGCAGTACTTC. Protein product: CASSLMGTHEQYF.

Note on this clone: Other DNA sequences in the sample encode the same CDR3. The rearrangement joins TRBV20-1 to TRBJ2-7, with no clear D. The CDR3 length is 11 residues. V shed 5 bases and J shed 5 bases, with 10 bases lying between them. Looked up from germline, CDR1 is DFQATT and CDR2 is SNEGSKA (reference sequence). The CDR3 spells CSAPIGNEQYF. CDR3 DNA: TGCAGTGCTCCGATTGGGAACGAGCAGTACTTC.

The chain uses TRBV9 and TRBJ2-2; TRBD1 or TRBD2 may be the D gene (5 bases each). The CDR3 extends over 17 amino acids. CDR1 is SGDLS and CDR2 is YYNGEE in the germline V gene. V gave up 0 bases and J gave up 7 bases, with 19 bases separating them. The CDR3 nucleotides read TGTGCCAGCAGCGTAGGGTCGGGACCGTGGTCGGGCGGGGAGCTGTTTTTT. This translates into CASSVGSGPWSGGELFF.

As for this clone: The same CDR3 is also encoded by other DNA sequences in this sample. The V gene is TRBV7-9, the J gene TRBJ1-4; no clear D. Looked up from germline, CDR1 is SEHNR and CDR2 is FQNEAQ (reference sequence). V lost 5 bases to trimming and J lost 0 bases, with 7 bases between them. This CDR3 is 14 amino acids long. The CDR3 DNA is TGTGCCAGCAGCCCGGGTGCAACTAATGAAAAACTGTTTTTT. It yields the protein CASSPGATNEKLFF.

This CDR3 is CASSFSLPYEQYF. The CDR3 DNA follows: TGTGCCAGCAGTTTCTCTCTGCCCTACGAGCAGTACTTC. This chain uses TRBV28 with TRBJ2-7; D gene uncertain. The germline V and J ends were trimmed by 3 bases and 2 bases, with 8 bases remaining between them. Germline V gene lookup returns CDR1 MDHEN and CDR2 SYDVKM. This CDR3 region has 13 residues.

The V and J genes are TRBV28 and TRBJ1-5; TRBD1 is a possible D gene (6 bases). The germline V and J ends were trimmed by 2 bases and 5 bases, with 10 bases remaining between them. There are 14 residues in the CDR3. The germline CDR1 and CDR2 sequences are MDHEN and SYDVKM. The CDR3 here is CASSLGQLYQPQHF. DNA for the CDR3: TGTGCCAGCAGTTTAGGACAGCTCTATCAGCCCCAGCATTTT.

This rearrangement joins TRBV25-1 to TRBJ1-2; D uncertain. The germline CDR1 and CDR2 sequences are MGHDK and SYGVNS. This CDR3 comprises 14 residues. Trimming cost V 2 bases and J 6 bases, with 13 bases left between them. The CDR3: CASSEPGLGNGYTF. The CDR3, as DNA: TGTGCCAGCAGTGAACCGGGCCTTGGAAATGGCTACACCTTC.